This T cell receptor (beta chain) was captured in a study of blood T cell repertoires in COVID-19. CDR3 length equals 13 residues. The ends were cut back, 9 bases at V and 2 bases at J, with 14 bases in the middle. Germline CDR1 is SGHKS and CDR2 is YYEKEE (reference sequence). Clones were sequenced by immunoSEQ multiplex PCR, and TCRdb holds only the in-frame ones, with some missing. The table includes 150,000 to 200,000 clones, around 76% detected once. The specimen sequenced was peripheral blood. The TCR originated in a woman between 50 and 59 years old with active or convalescent COVID-19. This chain connects TRBV5-5 to TRBJ2-5, with a weak D call TRBD2 (5 bases). The CDR3 nucleotides read TGTGCCACCCACCGGGGAGCGCAAGAGACCCAGTACTTC. It specifies CATHRGAQETQYF.